Below, 18 T cell receptor beta chains from the same sample are listed, as sequenced in a study of human T cells and chemical hapten exposure. Time point in this sample: patch test 1, 2 weeks after DPC sensitization. Treatment denoted: therapeutic diphenylcyclopropenone sensitization with weekly scalp DPC. TCRdb passed the RACE reads through MiXCR, listing each CDR3 protein once. The sample lists roughly 120,000 distinct CDR3 sequences, roughly 15% seen once, with approximately 0.92% in the top ten. The input for sequencing was whole blood, taken in connection with sensitization to the hapten diphenylcyclopropenone (DPC). These TCRs come from a young man with alopecia areata. Some clones in this sample may be carry-over from other donors' samples.

This clonotype has more than one count but fewer than ten. V is TRBV7-9 and J is TRBJ1-1; maybe TRBD1 (5 bases). Per the germline V gene, CDR1 is SEHNR and CDR2 is FQNEAQ (reference sequence). The V gene lost 5 bases and the J gene lost 6 bases, with 13 bases spanning the gap. CDR3 length: 13 amino acids. CDR3 sequence reads: CASSPPARAEAFF. The CDR3 DNA follows: TGTGCCAGCAGCCCCCCCGCCAGGGCTGAAGCTTTCTTT.

Ten or more counts support this clonotype. The chain has TRBV6-2 or TRBV6-3 and TRBJ2-7, with D perhaps assigned TRBD1 or TRBD2 (6 bases each). CDR3 size: 13 residues. Germline assignment: CDR1 MNHEY and CDR2 SVGEGT. The V end lost 2 bases, the J end lost 6 bases, and 11 bases lay between the germline ends. CDR3 bases: TGTGCCAGCAGTTACGGGGGGCTCTTCGAGCAGTACTTC. Translated, it gives CASSYGGLFEQYF.

This clonotype was seen more than once but under ten times. The chain employs TRBV5-1 and TRBJ2-1, with 8 bases identical to TRBD2. Germline V gene lookup returns CDR1 SGHRS and CDR2 YFSETQ. J was trimmed by 0 bases and V by 5 bases; bases with no gene match: 7. This CDR3 spans 16 amino acids. The CDR3 DNA reads as TGCGCCAGCAGGGCGGCGGGGGGCAGCTCCTACAATGAGCAGTTCTTC. Protein: CASRAAGGSSYNEQFF.

This chain joins TRBV7-6 and TRBJ2-2; D not resolved. The CDR3 runs to 16 residues. V lost 2 bases and J lost 3, with 13 bases in between. The germline gives CDR1 SGHVS, CDR2 FNYEAQ. CDR3 sequence: CASSLSGRSDTGELFF. Here the CDR3 DNA reads TGTGCCAGCAGCTTAAGTGGCAGGTCGGACACCGGGGAGCTGTTTTTT.

The chain recombines TRBV6-2 or TRBV6-3 with TRBJ1-2; D gene unclear. V gave up 3 bases and J gave up 5 bases, with 7 bases separating them. The CDR3 extends over 12 amino acids. Per germline, CDR1 MNHEY and CDR2 SVGEGT. CDR3 coding DNA: TGTGCCAGCAGTTATTCCGTTTATGGCTACACCTTC. Protein sequence: CASSYSVYGYTF.

The rearrangement joins TRBV29-1 to TRBJ1-1; D not resolved. Trimming cost V 7 bases and J 0 bases, with 18 bases left between them. The germline gives CDR1 SQVTM, CDR2 ANQGSEA. This CDR3 has 15 amino acids. CDR3 DNA sequence: TGCAGCGCCGGCAGGTTGATGGGAATGAACACTGAAGCTTTCTTT. This sequence encodes CSAGRLMGMNTEAFF. Together with reference TRBV29-1 and TRBJ1-1, the CDR3 gives the full variable domain: SAVISQKPSRDICQRGTSLTIQCQVDSQVTMMFWYRQQPGQSLTLIATANQGSEATYESGFVIDKFPISRPNLTFSTLTVSNMSPEDSSIYLCSAGRLMGMNTEAFFGQGTRLTVV.

The sample holds a few counts of this clonotype. DNA for the CDR3: TGTGCCAGCAGTTCCCTGGACAGGCGGAATTCACCCCTCCACTTT. Residues: CASSSLDRRNSPLHF. The V and J genes are TRBV6-5 and TRBJ1-6, with 7 positions matching TRBD1. J gave up 7 bases and V 4 bases, and 7 bases lay outside the gene matches. Germline CDR1 and CDR2: MNHEY and SVGAGI. The CDR3 spans 15 residues.

This clonotype has more than one count but fewer than ten. The V and J genes are TRBV7-9 and TRBJ2-3; 8 bases match TRBD1. The junction had 5 bases not matched to a gene; V was cut back by 1 base and J by 2 bases. The CDR3 totals 16 residues. Looked up from germline, CDR1 is SEHNR and CDR2 is FQNEAQ (reference sequence). This chain's CDR3 is CASSLVRTGYTDTQYF. The CDR3 DNA reads as TGTGCCAGCAGCTTAGTTCGGACAGGGTACACAGATACGCAGTATTTT.

CDR3 sequence reads: CASSLEGLLGALGAQYF. The CDR3 DNA is TGTGCCAGCAGCTTAGAGGGTCTTCTGGGCGCCCTGGGGGCCCAGTACTTC. The gene calls are TRBV7-9 and TRBJ2-5; possibly TRBD1 or TRBD2 for D (5 bases each). CDR3 length: 17 amino acids. The V and J ends lost 1 base and 9 bases respectively, with 24 bases between them. Germline assignment: CDR1 SEHNR and CDR2 FQNEAQ (reference sequence).

The chain has TRBV2 and TRBJ2-7; D possibly corresponds to TRBD1 (6 bases). The CDR3 has 13 amino acids. The V gene lost 6 bases and the J gene lost 5 bases, with 14 bases spanning the gap. Germline V gene lookup returns CDR1 SNHLY and CDR2 FYNNEI. The CDR3 nucleotides read TGTGCCAGCAGCCCGCAGGGGTTCCACGAGCAGTACGTC. Translating gives CASSPQGFHEQYV.

This clonotype was found a few times. The V gene is TRBV7-7, the J gene TRBJ2-7; D gene ambiguous. Trimming stripped 5 bases from V and 2 bases from J, with 10 bases between. CDR3 length equals 13 residues. CDR1 and CDR2 (germline): SSHAT, FNYEAQ (reference sequence). The CDR3 protein is CASSAGRTYEQYF. The CDR3 DNA reads TGTGCCAGCAGCGCCGGACGGACCTACGAGCAGTACTTC.

The CDR3: CASSSGEGTEAFF. CDR3 nucleotides: TGTGCCAGCAGCTCGGGGGAGGGGACTGAAGCTTTCTTT. The chain links TRBV5-4 to TRBJ1-1; D is possibly TRBD1 (5 bases). Germline CDR1 SGHNT, CDR2 YYREEE (reference sequence). The germline V and J ends were trimmed by 3 bases and 5 bases, with 11 bases remaining between them. This CDR3 region has 13 residues. The variable domain in full, with the rest retrieved from reference TRBV5-4 and TRBJ1-1, is ETGVTQSPTHLIKTRGQQVTLRCSSQSGHNTVSWYQQALGQGPQFIFQYYREEENGRGNFPPRFSGLQFPNYSSELNVNALELDDSALYLCASSSGEGTEAFFGQGTRLTVV.

The table lists this clonotype with a few counts. This rearrangement joins TRBV29-1 to TRBJ1-1; weak D call: TRBD1 (6 bases). The germline V and J ends were trimmed by 5 bases and 8 bases, with 15 bases remaining between them. The germline CDR1 and CDR2 sequences are SQVTM and ANQGSEA. The CDR3 is made up of 12 amino acids. The CDR3 reads CSVLETGREAFF. As DNA, the CDR3 is TGCAGCGTTCTGGAGACAGGAAGAGAAGCTTTCTTT. Combining the CDR3 with reference TRBV29-1 and TRBJ1-1 gives the whole variable domain SAVISQKPSRDICQRGTSLTIQCQVDSQVTMMFWYRQQPGQSLTLIATANQGSEATYESGFVIDKFPISRPNLTFSTLTVSNMSPEDSSIYLCSVLETGREAFFGQGTRLTVV.

J is TRBJ2-2 and V is TRBV4-1, with TRBD2 identical over 8 bases. The V and J ends lost 4 bases and 8 bases, in that order; junction bases with no gene match: 9. CDR3 length: 15 residues. In germline, CDR1 is MGHRA, CDR2 YSYEKL. The CDR3 DNA follows: TGCGCCAGCAGCCCCTTAGCGGGGATAACGGGGGAGCTGTTTTTT. It codes for CASSPLAGITGELFF.

Ten or more counts support this clonotype. This chain links TRBV4-3 with TRBJ1-1, with D tentatively TRBD1 (6 bases). The germline gives CDR1 LGHNA, CDR2 YSLEER. The CDR3 consists of 15 residues. Trimming shortened V by 0 bases and J by 3 bases, and 11 bases separated the two germline ends. The CDR3 here is CASSQDRSGDTEAFF. The CDR3 coding sequence is TGCGCCAGCAGCCAAGACCGGTCAGGGGACACTGAAGCTTTCTTT.

This clonotype has only a few counts. The V gene is TRBV20-1, the J gene TRBJ1-5; 10 bases match TRBD1. The CDR3 has 14 residues. CDR1 is DFQATT, CDR2 SNEGSKA, per germline (reference sequence). V was pared by 6 bases and J by 6 bases, with 8 bases of the junction left unmatched. CDR3 residues: CSAPGQGLTQPQHF. CDR3 in DNA: TGCAGTGCCCCGGGACAGGGGTTGACTCAGCCCCAGCATTTT.

This chain uses TRBV24-1 with TRBJ1-1; TRBD1 is a possible D gene (6 bases). Germline values: CDR1 KGHDR, CDR2 SFDVKD. The CDR3 has 14 amino acids. The ends were cut back, 9 bases at V and 6 bases at J, with 19 bases in the middle. The CDR3 here is CATRASGAEAEAFF. CDR3 nucleotides: TGTGCCACCCGGGCGTCAGGGGCGGAGGCTGAAGCTTTCTTT.

This chain connects TRBV4-3 to TRBJ2-4, with 14 positions matching TRBD2. The CDR3 sequence is 17 residues long. Germline CDR1 LGHNA, CDR2 YSLEER. The ends lost 3 bases at V and 2 bases at J; junction bases unmatched: 3. CDR3 coding DNA: TGCGCCAGCAGCCAGGGGACTAGCGGGGGAACCAAAAACATTCAGTACTTC. Its protein product is CASSQGTSGGTKNIQYF.